The 2 T cell receptor beta chains presented below share a single source sample, sequenced in a study of blood T cell repertoires in COVID-19. Produced via immunoSEQ multiplex PCR; TCRdb's table is partial and in-frame only. The sample records 210,000 or so clones, roughly 80% being singletons. The source material was peripheral blood. Receptors originate from a human donor in a cohort sampled during active COVID-19.

The chain employs TRBV4-2 and TRBJ1-3; D gene uncertain. The CDR3 sequence is 13 residues long. Trimming shortened V by 7 bases and J by 0 bases, and 7 bases separated the two germline ends. Germline values: CDR1 LGHNA, CDR2 YNFKEQ. Here the CDR3 DNA reads TGTGCCAGCACCCTTATCTCTGGAAACACCATATATTTT. Encoded protein: CASTLISGNTIYF.

CDR3 in amino acids: CASSPTGSLNTEAFF. In nucleotides, the CDR3 is TGTGCCAGCTCACCAACGGGATCTCTGAACACTGAAGCTTTCTTT. The V gene is TRBV18, the J gene TRBJ1-1; no clear D. V shed 2 bases and J shed 0 bases, with 10 bases lying between them. The CDR3 runs to 15 residues. Germline CDR1 reads KGHSH; CDR2 reads LQKENI.